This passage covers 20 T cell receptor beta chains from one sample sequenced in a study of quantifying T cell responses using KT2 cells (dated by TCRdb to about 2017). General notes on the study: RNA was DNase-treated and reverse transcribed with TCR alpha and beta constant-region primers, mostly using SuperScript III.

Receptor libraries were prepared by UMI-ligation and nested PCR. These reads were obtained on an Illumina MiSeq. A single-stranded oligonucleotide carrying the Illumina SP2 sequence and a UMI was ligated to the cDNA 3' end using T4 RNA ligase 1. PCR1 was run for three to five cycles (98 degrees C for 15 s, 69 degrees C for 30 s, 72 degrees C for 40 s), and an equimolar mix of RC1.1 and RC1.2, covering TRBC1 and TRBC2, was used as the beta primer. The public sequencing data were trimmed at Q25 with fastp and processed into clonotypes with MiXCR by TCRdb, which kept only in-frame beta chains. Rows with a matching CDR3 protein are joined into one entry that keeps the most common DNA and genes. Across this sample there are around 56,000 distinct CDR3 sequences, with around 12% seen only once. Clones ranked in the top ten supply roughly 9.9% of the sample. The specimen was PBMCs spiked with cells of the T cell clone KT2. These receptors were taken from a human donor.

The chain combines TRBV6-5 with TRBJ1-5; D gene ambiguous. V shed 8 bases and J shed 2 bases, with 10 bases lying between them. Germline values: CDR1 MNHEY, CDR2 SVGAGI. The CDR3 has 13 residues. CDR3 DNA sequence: TGTGCCAGCGGAATAAGGGGCAATCAGCCCCAGCATTTT. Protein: CASGIRGNQPQHF.

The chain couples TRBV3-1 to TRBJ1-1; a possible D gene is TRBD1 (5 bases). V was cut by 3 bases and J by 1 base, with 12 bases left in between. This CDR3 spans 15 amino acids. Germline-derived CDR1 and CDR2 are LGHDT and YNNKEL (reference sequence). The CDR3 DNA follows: TGTGCCAGCAGCCACCGGGACCACGGGAACACTGAAGCTTTCTTT. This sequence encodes CASSHRDHGNTEAFF.

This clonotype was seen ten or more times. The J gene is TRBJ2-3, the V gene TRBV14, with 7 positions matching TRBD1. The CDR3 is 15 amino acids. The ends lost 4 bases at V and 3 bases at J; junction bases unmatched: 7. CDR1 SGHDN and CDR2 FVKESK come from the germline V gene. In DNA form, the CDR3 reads TGTGCCAGCAGCCCCCACCGGACAGGAACAGATACGCAGTATTTT. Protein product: CASSPHRTGTDTQYF.

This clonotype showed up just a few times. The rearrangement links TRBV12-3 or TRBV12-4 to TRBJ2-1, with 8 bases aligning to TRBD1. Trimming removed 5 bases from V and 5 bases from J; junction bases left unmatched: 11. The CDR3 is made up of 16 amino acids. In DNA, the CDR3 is TGTGCCAGCAGTCAACTAGGACAGGGAGTCGACAATGAGCAGTTCTTC. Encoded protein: CASSQLGQGVDNEQFF.

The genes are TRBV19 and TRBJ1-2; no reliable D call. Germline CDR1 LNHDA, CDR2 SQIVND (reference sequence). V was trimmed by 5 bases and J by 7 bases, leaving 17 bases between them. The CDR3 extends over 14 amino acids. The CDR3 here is CASSPRPPAFGYTF. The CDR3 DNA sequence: TGTGCCAGTAGTCCCAGGCCGCCAGCCTTTGGCTACACCTTC.

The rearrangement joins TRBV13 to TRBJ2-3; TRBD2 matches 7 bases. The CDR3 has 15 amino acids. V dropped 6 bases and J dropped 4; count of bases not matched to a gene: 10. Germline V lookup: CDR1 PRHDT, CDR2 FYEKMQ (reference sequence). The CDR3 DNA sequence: TGTGCCAGCAGGATGGCGGCGGGAGACGCAGATACGCAGTATTTT. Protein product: CASRMAAGDADTQYF.

The CDR3 loop reads CASSLHSRTEAFF. Here the CDR3 DNA reads TGTGCCAGCAGTCTACATTCTCGGACTGAAGCTTTCTTT. The V and J genes are TRBV2 and TRBJ1-1; D is unresolved. The length of the CDR3 is 13 residues. Trimming removed 5 bases at V and 5 bases at J, with 12 bases between. CDR1 is SNHLY and CDR2 is FYNNEI in the germline V gene.

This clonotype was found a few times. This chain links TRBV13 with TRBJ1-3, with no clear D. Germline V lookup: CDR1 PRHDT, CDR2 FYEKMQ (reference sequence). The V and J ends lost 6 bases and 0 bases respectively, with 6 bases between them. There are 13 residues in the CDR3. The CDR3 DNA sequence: TGTGCCAGCAGGGTCCCCTCTGGAAACACCATATATTTT. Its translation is CASRVPSGNTIYF. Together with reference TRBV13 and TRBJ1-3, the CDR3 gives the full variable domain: AAGVIQSPRHLIKEKRETATLKCYPIPRHDTVYWYQQGPGQDPQFLISFYEKMQSDKGSIPDRFSAQQFSDYHSELNMSSLELGDSALYFCASRVPSGNTIYFGEGSWLTVV.

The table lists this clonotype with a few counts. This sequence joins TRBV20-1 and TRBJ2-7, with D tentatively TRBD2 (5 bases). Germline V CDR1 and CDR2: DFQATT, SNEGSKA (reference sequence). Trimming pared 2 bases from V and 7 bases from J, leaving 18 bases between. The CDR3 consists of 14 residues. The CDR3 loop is CSARSTWVRGEQYF. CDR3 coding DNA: TGCAGTGCTAGATCGACGTGGGTACGAGGGGAGCAGTACTTC.

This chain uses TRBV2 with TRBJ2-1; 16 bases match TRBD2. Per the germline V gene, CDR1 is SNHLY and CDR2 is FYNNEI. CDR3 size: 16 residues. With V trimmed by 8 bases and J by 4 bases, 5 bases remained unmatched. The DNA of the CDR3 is TGTGCCAGCCCGGGACTAGCGGGAGGGAGGTACAATGAGCAGTTCTTC. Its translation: CASPGLAGGRYNEQFF.

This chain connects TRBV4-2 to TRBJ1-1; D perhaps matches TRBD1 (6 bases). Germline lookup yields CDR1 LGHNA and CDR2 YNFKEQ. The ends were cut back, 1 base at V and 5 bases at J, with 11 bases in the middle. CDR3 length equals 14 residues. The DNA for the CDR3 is TGTGCCAGCAGCCAAGCCGGGGGCGCGACTGAAGCTTTCTTT. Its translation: CASSQAGGATEAFF.

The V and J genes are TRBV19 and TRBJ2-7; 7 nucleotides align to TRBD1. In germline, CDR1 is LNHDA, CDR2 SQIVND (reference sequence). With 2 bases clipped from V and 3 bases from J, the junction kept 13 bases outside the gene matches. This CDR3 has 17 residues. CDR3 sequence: CASSIRGTANPNYEQYF. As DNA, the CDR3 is TGTGCCAGTAGTATAAGGGGGACAGCAAATCCAAACTACGAGCAGTACTTC.

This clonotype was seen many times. The CDR3 loop is CASSYGISGNTIYF. The CDR3 nucleotides are TGTGCCAGCAGCTACGGGATCTCTGGAAACACCATATATTTT. V gene TRBV5-5 combines with J gene TRBJ1-3; no reliable D call. The CDR3 consists of 14 residues. The V gene's germline CDR1 is SGHKS and CDR2 YYEKEE (reference sequence). Trimming shortened V by 3 bases and J by 0 bases, and 7 bases separated the two germline ends.

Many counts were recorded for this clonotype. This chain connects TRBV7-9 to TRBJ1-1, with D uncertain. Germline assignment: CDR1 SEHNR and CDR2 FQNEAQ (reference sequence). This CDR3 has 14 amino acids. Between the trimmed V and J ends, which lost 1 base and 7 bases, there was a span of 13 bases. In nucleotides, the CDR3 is TGTGCCAGCAGCTTAGAGAAGGACGCCGGTGAAGCTTTCTTT. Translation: CASSLEKDAGEAFF.

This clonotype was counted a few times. This CDR3 reads CASSLQGHEQFF. CDR3 nucleotides: TGCGCCAGCAGCTTGCAGGGTCATGAGCAGTTCTTC. The chain links TRBV5-1 to TRBJ2-1; the D gene is possibly TRBD1 (5 bases). From germline, CDR1 is SGHRS and CDR2 YFSETQ. The length of the CDR3 is 12 residues. The V gene lost 1 base and the J gene lost 8 bases, with 7 bases spanning the gap.

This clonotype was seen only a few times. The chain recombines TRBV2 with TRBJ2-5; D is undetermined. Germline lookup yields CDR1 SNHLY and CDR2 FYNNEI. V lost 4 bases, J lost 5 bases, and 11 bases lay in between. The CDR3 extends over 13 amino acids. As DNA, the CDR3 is TGTGCCAGCAGTGGGGAAGGGCTGGAGACCCAGTACTTC. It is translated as CASSGEGLETQYF.

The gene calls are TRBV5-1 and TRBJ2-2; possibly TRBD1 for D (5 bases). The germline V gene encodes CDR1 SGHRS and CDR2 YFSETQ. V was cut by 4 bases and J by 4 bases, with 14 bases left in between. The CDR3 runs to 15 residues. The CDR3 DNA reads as TGCGCCAGCAGCGGCAGGGAAATTTCCACCGGGGAGCTGTTTTTT. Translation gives CASSGREISTGELFF.

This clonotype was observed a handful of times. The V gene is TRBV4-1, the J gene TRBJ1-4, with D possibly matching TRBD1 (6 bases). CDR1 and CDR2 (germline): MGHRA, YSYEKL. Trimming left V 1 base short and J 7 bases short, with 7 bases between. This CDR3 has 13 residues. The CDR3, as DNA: TGCGCCAGCAGCCAAGCGGACAGTGAAAAACTGTTTTTT. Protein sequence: CASSQADSEKLFF.

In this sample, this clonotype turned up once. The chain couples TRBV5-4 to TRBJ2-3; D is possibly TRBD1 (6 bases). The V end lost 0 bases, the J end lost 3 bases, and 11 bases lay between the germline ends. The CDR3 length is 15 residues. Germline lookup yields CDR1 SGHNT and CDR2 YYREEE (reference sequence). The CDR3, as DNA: TGTGCCAGCAGCTTGGGGGGGCCGTCGACAGATACGCAGTATTTT. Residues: CASSLGGPSTDTQYF.

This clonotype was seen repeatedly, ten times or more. The CDR3 DNA reads TGTGCCAGCAGTTGGACCAAATCCTACAATGAGCAGTTCTTC. Its protein product is CASSWTKSYNEQFF. The chain recombines TRBV6-2 or TRBV6-3 with TRBJ2-1; no clear D gene. Germline V gene sequence: CDR1 MNHEY, CDR2 SVGEGT. The V end was cut by 4 bases, the J end by 1 base, with 8 bases between. The CDR3 length is 14 residues.